This TCR beta chain was identified during a study of T-cell reconstitution after alpha-beta-depleted transplantation in children. The V gene's germline CDR1 is SGHRS and CDR2 YFSETQ. V lost 4 bases, J lost 1 base, and 3 bases stayed unmatched. This CDR3 contains 16 residues. The TCRbeta library incorporated unique molecular identifiers. TCRdb re-called the PCR reads through MiXCR, storing one row per CDR3 protein. This table holds 750,000 to 950,000 distinct CDR3 sequences, roughly 15% found once. Notes on the study in general: Surviving recipient T cells and thymic progenitors accounted for the high day-60 TCRbeta diversity observed in some patients. A year post-transplant, T-cell counts and diversity derived mostly from newly produced T cells.

The sample holds many counts of this clonotype. Its cognate antigen is unknown. The specimen comprised PBMCs, mostly from graft donor cells, sampled 360 days after TCRalphabeta/CD19-depleted stem cell transplant. This sequence was found in a male patient aged 10 to 17 who had a stem cell transplant for acute lymphoblastic leukemia, so the T cells may come from the graft donor. The rearrangement joins TRBV5-1 to TRBJ2-2; 11 nucleotides line up with TRBD2. CDR3 in amino acids: CASSPGLAVNTGELFF. CDR3 DNA sequence: TGCGCCAGCAGCCCGGGACTAGCGGTGAACACCGGGGAGCTGTTTTTT.